This passage covers 2 T cell receptor beta chains from one sample sequenced in a study of T cell changes during pregnancy in multiple sclerosis (dated by TCRdb to the late 2010s). To prepare the library, the immunoSEQ multiplex PCR assay was applied. Entries here come from immuneACCESS through TCRdb and include only in-frame sequences with V and J called. Some clones fail to appear in such tables; in the studies checked, an unresolved V gene covers under half of the shortfall, and the cause of the remainder is unknown. A total of around 80,000 clones appear in this sample, approximately 95% of them only once. Around 0.97% of the sample lies in the top ten. The material was peripheral blood, obtained in the second trimester of pregnancy. The receptors shown here come from a female donor in good health, enrolled as a control in a pregnancy study.

This clone came up once. V and J are TRBV10-3 and TRBJ2-1; tentatively, D is TRBD1 (6 bases). Per the germline V gene, CDR1 is ENHRY and CDR2 is SYGVKD. Trimming stripped 2 bases from V and 10 bases from J, with 6 bases between. The CDR3 spans 11 residues. The CDR3 here is CAISEGQEQFF. DNA of the CDR3: TGTGCCATCAGTGAGGGACAGGAGCAGTTCTTC.

J is TRBJ2-7 and V is TRBV7-2; 8 bases align to TRBD2. Germline V gene lookup returns CDR1 SGHTA and CDR2 FQGNSA. J was trimmed by 3 bases and V by 6 bases; bases with no gene match: 10. The CDR3 runs to 15 residues. The CDR3 protein is CASRRGAGEIYEQYF. Here the CDR3 DNA reads TGTGCCAGCAGGCGAGGAGCGGGAGAAATCTACGAGCAGTACTTC. The whole variable domain, filled in from reference TRBV7-2 and TRBJ2-7, reads GAGVSQSPSNKVTEKGKDVELRCDPISGHTALYWYRQSLGQGLEFLIYFQGNSAPDKSGLPSDRFSAERTGGSVSTLTIQRTQQEDSAVYLCASRRGAGEIYEQYFGPGTRLTVT.